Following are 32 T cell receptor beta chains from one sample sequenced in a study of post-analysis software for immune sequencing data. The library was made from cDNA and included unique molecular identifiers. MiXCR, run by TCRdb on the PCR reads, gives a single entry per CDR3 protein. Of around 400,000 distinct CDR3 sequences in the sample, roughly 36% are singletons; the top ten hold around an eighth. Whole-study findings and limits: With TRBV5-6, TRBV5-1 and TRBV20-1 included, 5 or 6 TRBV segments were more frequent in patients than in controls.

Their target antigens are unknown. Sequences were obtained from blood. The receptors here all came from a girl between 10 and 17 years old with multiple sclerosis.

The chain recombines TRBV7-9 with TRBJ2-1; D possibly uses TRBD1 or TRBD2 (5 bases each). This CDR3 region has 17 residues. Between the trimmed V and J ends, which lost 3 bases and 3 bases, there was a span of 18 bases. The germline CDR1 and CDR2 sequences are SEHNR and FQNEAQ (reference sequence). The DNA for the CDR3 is TGTGCCAGCAGCTTTAGGAAGGGACCCCCTTACTACAATGAGCAGTTCTTC. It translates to CASSFRKGPPYYNEQFF.

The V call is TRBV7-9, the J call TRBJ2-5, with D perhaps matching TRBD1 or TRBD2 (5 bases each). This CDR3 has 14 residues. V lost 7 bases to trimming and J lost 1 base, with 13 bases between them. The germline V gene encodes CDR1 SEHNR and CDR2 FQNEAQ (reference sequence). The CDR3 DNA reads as TGTGCCAGCACCTACGGGACGGTCCAAGAGACCCAGTACTTC. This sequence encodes CASTYGTVQETQYF.

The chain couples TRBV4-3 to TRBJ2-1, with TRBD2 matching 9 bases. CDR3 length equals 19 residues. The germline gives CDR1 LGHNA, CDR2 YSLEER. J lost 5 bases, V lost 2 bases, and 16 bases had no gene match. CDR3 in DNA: TGCGCCAGCAGCCAATTCTGGCTAGCGGGGCTTCGTGAGGACAATGAGCAGTTCTTC. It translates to CASSQFWLAGLREDNEQFF.

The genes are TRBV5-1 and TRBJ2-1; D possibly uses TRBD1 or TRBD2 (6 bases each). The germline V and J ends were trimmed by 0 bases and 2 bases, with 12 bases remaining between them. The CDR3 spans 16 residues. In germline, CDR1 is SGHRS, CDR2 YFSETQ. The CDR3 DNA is TGCGCCAGCAGCTTGGTTACGGGGGCGGCCTACAATGAGCAGTTCTTC. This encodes CASSLVTGAAYNEQFF.

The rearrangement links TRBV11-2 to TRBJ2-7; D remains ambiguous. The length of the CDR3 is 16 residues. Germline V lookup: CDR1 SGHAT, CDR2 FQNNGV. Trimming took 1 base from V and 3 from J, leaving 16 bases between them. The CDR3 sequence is CASSLAVGLKNYEQYF. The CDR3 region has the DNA TGTGCCAGCAGCTTAGCCGTAGGTCTTAAAAACTACGAGCAGTACTTC.

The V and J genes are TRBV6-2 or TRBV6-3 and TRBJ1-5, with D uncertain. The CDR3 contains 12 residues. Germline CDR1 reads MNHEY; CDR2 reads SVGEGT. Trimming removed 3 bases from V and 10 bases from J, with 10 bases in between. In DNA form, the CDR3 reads TGTGCCAGCAGTTATCGTACCAGCCCCCAGCATTTT. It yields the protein CASSYRTSPQHF.

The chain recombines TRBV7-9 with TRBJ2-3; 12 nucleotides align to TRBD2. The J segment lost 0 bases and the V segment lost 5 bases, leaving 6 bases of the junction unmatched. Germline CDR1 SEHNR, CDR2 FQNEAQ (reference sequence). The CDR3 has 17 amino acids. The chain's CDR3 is CASSRTSGETSTDTQYF. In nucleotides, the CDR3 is TGTGCCAGCAGCCGGACTAGCGGGGAAACTAGCACAGATACGCAGTATTTT.

The CDR3 reads CSVSTGTNYGYTF. In DNA, the CDR3 is TGCAGCGTCTCGACAGGGACTAACTATGGCTACACCTTC. This sequence joins TRBV29-1 and TRBJ1-2, with 7 bases that match TRBD1. Germline CDR1 reads SQVTM; CDR2 reads ANQGSEA. V was pared by 6 bases and J by 0 bases, with 4 bases of the junction left unmatched. The CDR3 is 13 residues long.

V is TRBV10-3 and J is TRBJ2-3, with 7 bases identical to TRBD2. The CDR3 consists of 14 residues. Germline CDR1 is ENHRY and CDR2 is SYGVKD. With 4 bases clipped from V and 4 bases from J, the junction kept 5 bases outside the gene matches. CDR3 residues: CAISVPGGPDTQYF. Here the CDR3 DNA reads TGTGCCATCAGTGTCCCGGGGGGTCCAGATACGCAGTATTTT.

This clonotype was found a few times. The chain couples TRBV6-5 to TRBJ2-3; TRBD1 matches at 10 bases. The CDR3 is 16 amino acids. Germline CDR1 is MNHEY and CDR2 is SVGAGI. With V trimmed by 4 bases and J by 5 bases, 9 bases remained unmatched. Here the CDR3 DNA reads TGTGCCAGCAGTTCTTCCGGGACAGGGGATCAAGATACGCAGTATTTT. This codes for CASSSSGTGDQDTQYF.

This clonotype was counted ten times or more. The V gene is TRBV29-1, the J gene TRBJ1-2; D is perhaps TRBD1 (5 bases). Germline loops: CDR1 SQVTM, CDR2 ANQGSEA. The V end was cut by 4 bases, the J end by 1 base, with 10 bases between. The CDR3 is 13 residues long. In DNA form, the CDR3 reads TGCAGCGTTGGGGACGCAGATAACTATGGCTACACCTTC. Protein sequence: CSVGDADNYGYTF.

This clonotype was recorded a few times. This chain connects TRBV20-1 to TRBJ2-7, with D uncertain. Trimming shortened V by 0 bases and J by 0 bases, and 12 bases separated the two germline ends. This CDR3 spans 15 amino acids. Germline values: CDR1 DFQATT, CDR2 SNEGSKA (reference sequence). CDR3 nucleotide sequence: TGCAGTGCTAGAGATCAAGGCCTTTCCTCCTACGAGCAGTACTTC. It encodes CSARDQGLSSYEQYF.

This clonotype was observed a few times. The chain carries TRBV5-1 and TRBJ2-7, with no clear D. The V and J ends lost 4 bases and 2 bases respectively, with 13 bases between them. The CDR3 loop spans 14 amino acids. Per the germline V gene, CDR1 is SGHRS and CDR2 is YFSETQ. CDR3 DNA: TGCGCCAGCAGCCGTACTACCCCTACCTACGAGCAGTACTTC. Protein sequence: CASSRTTPTYEQYF.

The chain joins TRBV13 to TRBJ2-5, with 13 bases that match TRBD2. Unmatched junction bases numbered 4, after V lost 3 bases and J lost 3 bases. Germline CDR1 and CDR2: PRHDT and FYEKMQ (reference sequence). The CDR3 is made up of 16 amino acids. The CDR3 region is CASSLGLAGKEETQYF. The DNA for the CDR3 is TGTGCCAGCAGCTTGGGACTAGCGGGGAAGGAAGAGACCCAGTACTTC.

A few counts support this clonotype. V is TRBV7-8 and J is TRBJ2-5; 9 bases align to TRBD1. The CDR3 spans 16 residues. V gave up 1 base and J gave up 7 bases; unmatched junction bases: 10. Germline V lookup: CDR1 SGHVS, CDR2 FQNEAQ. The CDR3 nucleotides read TGTGCCAGCAGCTTAGAACAGGGGGCCGTGCTGGGGACCCAGTACTTC. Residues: CASSLEQGAVLGTQYF.

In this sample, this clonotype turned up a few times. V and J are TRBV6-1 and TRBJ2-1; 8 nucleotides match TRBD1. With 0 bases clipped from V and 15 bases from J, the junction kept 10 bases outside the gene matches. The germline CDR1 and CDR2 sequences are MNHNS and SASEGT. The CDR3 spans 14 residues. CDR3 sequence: CASSEARGDRRRFF. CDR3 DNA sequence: TGTGCCAGCAGTGAAGCGCGAGGGGACAGGCGACGGTTCTTC.

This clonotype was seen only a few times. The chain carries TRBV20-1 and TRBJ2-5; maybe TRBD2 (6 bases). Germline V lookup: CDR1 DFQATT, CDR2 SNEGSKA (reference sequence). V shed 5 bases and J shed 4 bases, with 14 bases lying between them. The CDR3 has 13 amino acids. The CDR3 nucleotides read TGCAGTGCTGGCGGGGAGAAGGTAGAGACCCAGTACTTC. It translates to CSAGGEKVETQYF.

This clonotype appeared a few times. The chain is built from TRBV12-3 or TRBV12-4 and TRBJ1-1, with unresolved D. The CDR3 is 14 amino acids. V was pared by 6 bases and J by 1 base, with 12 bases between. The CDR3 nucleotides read TGTGCCAGCAGCCTCTATTGGGGGAACACTGAAGCTTTCTTT. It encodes CASSLYWGNTEAFF.

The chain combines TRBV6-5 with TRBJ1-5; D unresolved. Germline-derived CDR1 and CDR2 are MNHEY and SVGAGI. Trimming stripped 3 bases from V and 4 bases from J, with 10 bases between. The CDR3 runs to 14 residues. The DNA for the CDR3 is TGTGCCAGCAGTTATGGCCGAGGGAATCAGCCCCAGCATTTT. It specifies CASSYGRGNQPQHF.

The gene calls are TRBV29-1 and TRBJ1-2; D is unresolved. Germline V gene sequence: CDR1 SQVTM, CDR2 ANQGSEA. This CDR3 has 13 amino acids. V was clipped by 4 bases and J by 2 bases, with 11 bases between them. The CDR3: CSVVDGMNYGYTF. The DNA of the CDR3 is TGCAGCGTTGTCGACGGCATGAACTATGGCTACACCTTC.

CDR3 DNA: TGCAGCGGCAATAACGGCCCCAGCGCGAGGGACGCTGAAGCTTTCTTT. It encodes CSGNNGPSARDAEAFF. This chain connects TRBV29-1 to TRBJ1-1, with a tentative D call TRBD1 (5 bases). The CDR3 is 16 residues long. CDR1 and CDR2 (germline): SQVTM, ANQGSEA. Trimming left V 7 bases short and J 6 bases short, with 27 bases between.

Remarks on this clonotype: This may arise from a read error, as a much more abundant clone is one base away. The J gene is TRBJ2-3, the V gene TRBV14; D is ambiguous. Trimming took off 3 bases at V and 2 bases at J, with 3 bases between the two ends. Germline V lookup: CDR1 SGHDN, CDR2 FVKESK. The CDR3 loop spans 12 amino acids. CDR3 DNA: TGTGCCAGCAGCCATATCACAGATACGCAGTATTTT. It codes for CASSHITDTQYF.

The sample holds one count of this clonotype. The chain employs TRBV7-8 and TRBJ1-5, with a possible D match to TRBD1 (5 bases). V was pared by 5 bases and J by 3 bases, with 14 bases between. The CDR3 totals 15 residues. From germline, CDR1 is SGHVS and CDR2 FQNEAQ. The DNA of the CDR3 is TGTGCCAGCAGCCCGCCGGGACCGATCAATCAGCCCCAGCATTTT. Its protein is CASSPPGPINQPQHF.

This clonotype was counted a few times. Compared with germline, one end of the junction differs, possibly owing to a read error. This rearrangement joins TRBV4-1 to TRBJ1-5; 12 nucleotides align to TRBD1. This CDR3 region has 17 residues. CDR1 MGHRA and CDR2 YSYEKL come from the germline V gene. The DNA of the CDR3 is TGCGCCAGCAGTCAAGTGGGACAGGGGGCCGGAGATCAGCCCCAGCATTTT. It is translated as CASSQVGQGAGDQPQHF.

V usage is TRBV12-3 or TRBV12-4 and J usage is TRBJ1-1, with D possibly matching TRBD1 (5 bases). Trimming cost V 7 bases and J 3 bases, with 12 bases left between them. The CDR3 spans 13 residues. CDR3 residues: CASNIQQDTEAFF. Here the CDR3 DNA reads TGTGCCAGCAATATACAACAGGACACTGAAGCTTTCTTT.

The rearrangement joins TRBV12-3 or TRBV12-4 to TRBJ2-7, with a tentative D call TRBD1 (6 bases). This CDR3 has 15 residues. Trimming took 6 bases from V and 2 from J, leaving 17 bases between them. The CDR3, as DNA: TGTGCCAGCAGGCCCCCGGGCAGGGGCCCCTACGAGCAGTACTTC. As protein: CASRPPGRGPYEQYF.

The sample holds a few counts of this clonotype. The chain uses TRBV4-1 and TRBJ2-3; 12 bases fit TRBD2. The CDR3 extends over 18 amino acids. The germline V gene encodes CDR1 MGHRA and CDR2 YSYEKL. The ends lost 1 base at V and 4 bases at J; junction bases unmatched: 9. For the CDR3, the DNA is TGCGCCAGCAGCCAAGGCCCCCTAGCGGGGGGGCTGGCAGATACGCAGTATTTT. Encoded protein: CASSQGPLAGGLADTQYF.

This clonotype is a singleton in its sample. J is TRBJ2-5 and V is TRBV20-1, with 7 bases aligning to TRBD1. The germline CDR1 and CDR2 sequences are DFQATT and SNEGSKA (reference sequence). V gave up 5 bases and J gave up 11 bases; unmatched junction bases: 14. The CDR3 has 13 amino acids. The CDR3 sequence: CSAPDRANGGQYF. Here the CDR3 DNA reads TGCAGTGCTCCCGACAGGGCAAACGGCGGGCAGTACTTC.

CDR3 in amino acids: CASGLRGEETQYF. The CDR3 region has the DNA TGTGCCAGCGGCCTTCGGGGGGAAGAGACCCAGTACTTC. The V gene is TRBV5-4, the J gene TRBJ2-5; 7 bases are a match to TRBD2. Germline CDR1 is SGHNT and CDR2 is YYREEE (reference sequence). J lost 3 bases, V lost 7 bases, and 6 bases had no gene match. The CDR3 has 13 residues.

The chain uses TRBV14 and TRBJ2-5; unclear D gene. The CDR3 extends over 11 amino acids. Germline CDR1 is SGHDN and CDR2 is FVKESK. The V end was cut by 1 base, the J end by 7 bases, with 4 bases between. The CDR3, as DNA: TGTGCCAGCAGCCAAGGGGTGACCCAGTACTTC. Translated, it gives CASSQGVTQYF.

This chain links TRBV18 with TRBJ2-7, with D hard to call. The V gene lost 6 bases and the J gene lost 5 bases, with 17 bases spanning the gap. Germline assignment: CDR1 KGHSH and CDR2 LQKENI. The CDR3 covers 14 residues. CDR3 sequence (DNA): TGTGCCAGCTCTCAACGCCAGGATAAGGACGAGCAGTACTTC. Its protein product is CASSQRQDKDEQYF.

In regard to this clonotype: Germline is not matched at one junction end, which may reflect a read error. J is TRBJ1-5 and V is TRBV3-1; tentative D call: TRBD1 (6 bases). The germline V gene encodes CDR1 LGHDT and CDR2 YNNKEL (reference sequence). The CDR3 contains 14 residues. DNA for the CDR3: TGTGCCAGCAGCCCGGGACAAACCAATCAGCTCCAGCATTTT. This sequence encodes CASSPGQTNQLQHF.